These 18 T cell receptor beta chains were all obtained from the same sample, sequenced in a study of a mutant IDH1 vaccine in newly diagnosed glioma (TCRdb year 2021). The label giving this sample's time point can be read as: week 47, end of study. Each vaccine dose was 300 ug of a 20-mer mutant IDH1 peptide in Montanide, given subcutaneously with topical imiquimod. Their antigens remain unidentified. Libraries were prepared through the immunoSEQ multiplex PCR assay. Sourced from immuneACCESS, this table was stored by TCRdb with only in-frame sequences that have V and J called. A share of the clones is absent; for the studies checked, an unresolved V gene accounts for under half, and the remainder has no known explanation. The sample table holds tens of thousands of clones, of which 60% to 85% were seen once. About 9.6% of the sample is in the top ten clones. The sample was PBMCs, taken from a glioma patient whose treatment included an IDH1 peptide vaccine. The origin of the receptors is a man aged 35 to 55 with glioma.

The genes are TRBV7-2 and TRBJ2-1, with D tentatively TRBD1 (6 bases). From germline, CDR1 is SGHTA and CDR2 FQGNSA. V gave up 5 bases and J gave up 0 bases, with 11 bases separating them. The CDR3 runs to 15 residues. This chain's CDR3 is CASSLTTGSYNEQFF. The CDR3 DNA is TGTGCCAGCAGCCTCACGACAGGCTCCTACAATGAGCAGTTCTTC.

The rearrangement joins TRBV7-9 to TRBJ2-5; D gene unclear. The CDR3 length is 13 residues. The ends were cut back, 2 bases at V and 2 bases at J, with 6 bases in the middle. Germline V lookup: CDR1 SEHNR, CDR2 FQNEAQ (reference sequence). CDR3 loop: CASSLRRQETQYF. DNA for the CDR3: TGTGCCAGCAGCTTACGCAGACAAGAGACCCAGTACTTC.

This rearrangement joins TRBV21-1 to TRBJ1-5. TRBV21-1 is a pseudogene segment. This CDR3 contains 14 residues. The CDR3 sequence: CASSKRLRERPQHF. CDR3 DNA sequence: TGTGCCAGCAGCAAAAGGCTGAGAGAACGGCCCCAGCATTTT.

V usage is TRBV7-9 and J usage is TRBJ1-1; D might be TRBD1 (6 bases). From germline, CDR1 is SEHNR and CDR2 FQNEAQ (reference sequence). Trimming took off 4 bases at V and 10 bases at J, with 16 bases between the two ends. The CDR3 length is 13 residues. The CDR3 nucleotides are TGTGCCAGCAGCTCGAACAGGGATCTGGGAGCTTTCTTT. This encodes CASSSNRDLGAFF.

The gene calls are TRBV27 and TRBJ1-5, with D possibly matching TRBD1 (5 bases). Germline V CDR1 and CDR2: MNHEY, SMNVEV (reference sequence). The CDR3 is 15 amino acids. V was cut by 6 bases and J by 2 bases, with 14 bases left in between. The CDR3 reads CASSPWDGRNQPQHF. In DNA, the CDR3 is TGTGCCAGCAGCCCCTGGGACGGCCGCAATCAGCCCCAGCATTTT.

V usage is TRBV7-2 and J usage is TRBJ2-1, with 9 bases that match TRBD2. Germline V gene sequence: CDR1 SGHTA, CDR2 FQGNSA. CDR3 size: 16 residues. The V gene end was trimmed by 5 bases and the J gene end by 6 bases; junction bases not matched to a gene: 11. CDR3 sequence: CASSPPGGTSTNEQFF. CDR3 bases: TGTGCCAGCAGCCCTCCGGGGGGGACTAGCACCAATGAGCAGTTCTTC.

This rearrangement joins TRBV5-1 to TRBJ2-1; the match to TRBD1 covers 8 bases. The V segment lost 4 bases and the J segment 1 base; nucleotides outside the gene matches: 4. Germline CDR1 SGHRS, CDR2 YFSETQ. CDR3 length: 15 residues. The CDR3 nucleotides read TGCGCCAGCAGCCCGACAGGGGATTCCTACAATGAGCAGTTCTTC. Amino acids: CASSPTGDSYNEQFF.

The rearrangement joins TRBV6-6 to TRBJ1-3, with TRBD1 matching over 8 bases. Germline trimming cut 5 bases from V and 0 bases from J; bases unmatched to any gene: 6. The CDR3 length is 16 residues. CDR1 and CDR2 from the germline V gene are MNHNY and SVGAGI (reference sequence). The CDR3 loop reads CASSPPGQGSGNTIYF. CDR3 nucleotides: TGTGCCAGCAGTCCTCCCGGACAGGGCTCTGGAAACACCATATATTTT.

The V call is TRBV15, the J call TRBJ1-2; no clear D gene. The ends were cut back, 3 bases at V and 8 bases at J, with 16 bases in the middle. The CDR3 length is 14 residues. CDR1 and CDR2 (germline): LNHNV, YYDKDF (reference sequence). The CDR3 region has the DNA TGTGCCACCAGCAGGGATTTGGGGAGAGAGGGCTACACCTTC. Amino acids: CATSRDLGREGYTF.

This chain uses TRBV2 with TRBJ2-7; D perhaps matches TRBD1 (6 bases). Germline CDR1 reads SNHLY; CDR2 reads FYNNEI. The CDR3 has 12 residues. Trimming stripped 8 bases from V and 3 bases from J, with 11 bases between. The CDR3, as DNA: TGTGCCAGCGGGACATCCAACTACGAGCAGTACTTC. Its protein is CASGTSNYEQYF.

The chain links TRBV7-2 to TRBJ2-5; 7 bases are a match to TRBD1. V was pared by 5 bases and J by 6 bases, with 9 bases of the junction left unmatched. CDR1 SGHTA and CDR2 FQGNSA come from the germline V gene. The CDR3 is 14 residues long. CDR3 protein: CASSPPGTVKTQYF. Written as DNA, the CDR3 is TGTGCCAGCAGCCCGCCCGGGACAGTCAAGACCCAGTACTTC.

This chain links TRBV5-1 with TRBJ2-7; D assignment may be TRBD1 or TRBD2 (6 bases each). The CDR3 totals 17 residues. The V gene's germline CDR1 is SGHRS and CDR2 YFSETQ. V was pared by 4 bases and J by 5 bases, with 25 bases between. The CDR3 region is CASSQLGGPLGSHEQYF. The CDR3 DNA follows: TGCGCCAGCAGCCAGCTTGGGGGGCCACTAGGATCCCACGAGCAGTACTTC.

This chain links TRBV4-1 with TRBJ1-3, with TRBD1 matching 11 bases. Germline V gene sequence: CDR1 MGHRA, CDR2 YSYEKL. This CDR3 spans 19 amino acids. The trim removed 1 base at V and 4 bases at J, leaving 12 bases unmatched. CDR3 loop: CASSQARTGQGGSGNTIYF. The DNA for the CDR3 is TGCGCCAGCAGCCAAGCCAGGACGGGACAGGGGGGATCCGGAAACACCATATATTTT.

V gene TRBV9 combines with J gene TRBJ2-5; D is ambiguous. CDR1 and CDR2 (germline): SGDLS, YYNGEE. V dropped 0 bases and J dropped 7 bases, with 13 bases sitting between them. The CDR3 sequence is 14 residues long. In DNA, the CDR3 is TGTGCCAGCAGCGTAGGTGGCCAGTTAGGGACCCAGTACTTC. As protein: CASSVGGQLGTQYF.

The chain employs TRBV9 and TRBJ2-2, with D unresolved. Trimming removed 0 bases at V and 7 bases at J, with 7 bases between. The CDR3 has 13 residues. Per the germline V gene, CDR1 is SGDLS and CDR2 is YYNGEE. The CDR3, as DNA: TGTGCCAGCAGCGTAGTAACGGACGGGGAGCTGTTTTTT. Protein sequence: CASSVVTDGELFF.

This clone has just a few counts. The CDR3 spells CASSLHPGAGNQPQHF. DNA of the CDR3: TGCGCCAGCAGCCTCCATCCCGGGGCTGGCAATCAGCCCCAGCATTTT. The chain links TRBV4-1 to TRBJ1-5; perhaps TRBD1 as D (5 bases). V was trimmed by 4 bases and J by 2 bases, leaving 15 bases between them. This CDR3 has 16 residues. Per the germline V gene, CDR1 is MGHRA and CDR2 is YSYEKL.

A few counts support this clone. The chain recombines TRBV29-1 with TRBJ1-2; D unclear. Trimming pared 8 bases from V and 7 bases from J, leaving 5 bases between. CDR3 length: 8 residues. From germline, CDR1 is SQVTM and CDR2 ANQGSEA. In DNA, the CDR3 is TGCAGCCTCGGTGGCTACACCTTC. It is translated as CSLGGYTF.

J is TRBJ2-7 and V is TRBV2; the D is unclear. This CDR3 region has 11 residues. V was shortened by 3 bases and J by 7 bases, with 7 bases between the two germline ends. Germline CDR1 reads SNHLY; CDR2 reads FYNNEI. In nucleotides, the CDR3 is TGTGCCAGCAGTGACTCAGGAGAGCAGTACTTC. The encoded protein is CASSDSGEQYF.